This T cell receptor (beta chain) stems from a study of shared clonotypes between healthy human individuals. Method: immunoSEQ multiplex PCR; TCRdb's copy keeps in-frame clones and lacks some. The top ten hold 0.39% of the sample, which has some 2.3 million clones, just over 90% seen once. The origin of this receptor is a man younger than 35 in good health. Some clones in this sample may be carry-over from other donors' samples. Material for sequencing was naive CD4+ T cells from PBMCs. This sample's subset: CD45RA+ positively selected.

CDR3 residues: CASDTSSSYNSPLHF. The CDR3 DNA reads as TGTGCCAGCGATACGTCCAGCTCCTATAATTCACCCCTCCACTTT. V and J are TRBV28 and TRBJ1-6, with unresolved D. Germline V CDR1 and CDR2: MDHEN, SYDVKM. CDR3 length equals 15 residues. V lost 8 bases and J 0 bases, leaving 11 bases between the germline ends.